This TCR beta chain was obtained from a study of blood T cell repertoires in COVID-19. In the study overall: The study drew acute and convalescent COVID-19 samples from the United States, Italy and Spain. Sample material is recorded as cDNA or gDNA derived from T cells, B-cell-depleted T cells, or PBMCs.

Produced via immunoSEQ multiplex PCR; TCRdb's table is partial and in-frame only. Among roughly 400,000 clones listed, roughly 90% were seen once. Participant ages covered about 18 to 100 years across 24 US areas. Participants had their cohort set by participant-reported clinical history. Trimming removed 7 bases at V and 3 bases at J, with 14 bases between. Germline CDR1 SGDLS, CDR2 YYNGEE. The CDR3 runs 13 residues. Input material: PBMCs or T cells enriched from blood (not recorded which). The chain has TRBV9 and TRBJ2-7, with D maybe TRBD2 (6 bases). The receptor was derived from a woman younger than 35 who had been exposed to COVID-19. The CDR3 sequence is CASAIGSNYEQYF. For the CDR3, the DNA is TGTGCCAGCGCGATCGGGAGCAACTACGAGCAGTACTTC.